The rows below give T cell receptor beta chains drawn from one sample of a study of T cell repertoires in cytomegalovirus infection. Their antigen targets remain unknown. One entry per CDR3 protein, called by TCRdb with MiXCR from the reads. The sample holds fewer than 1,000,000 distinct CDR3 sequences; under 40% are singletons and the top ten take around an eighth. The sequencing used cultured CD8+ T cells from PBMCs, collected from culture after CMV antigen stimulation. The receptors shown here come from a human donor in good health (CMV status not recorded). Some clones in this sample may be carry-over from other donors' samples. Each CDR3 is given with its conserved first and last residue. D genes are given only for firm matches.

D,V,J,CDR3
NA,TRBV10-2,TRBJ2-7,CASSELATSLSPYEQYF
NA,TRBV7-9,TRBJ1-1,CASSLILGQNTEAFF
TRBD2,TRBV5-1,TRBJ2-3,CASSLAPLAESTDTQYF
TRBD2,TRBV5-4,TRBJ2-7,CASSMGLAGGLTLRGQYF
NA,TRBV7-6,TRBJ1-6,CASNYNSPLHF
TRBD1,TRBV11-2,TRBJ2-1,CASSTLTGKTEQFF
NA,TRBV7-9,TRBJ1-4,CASSFEYDNEKLFF
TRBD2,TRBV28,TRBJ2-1,CASRLDSPAGGQFF
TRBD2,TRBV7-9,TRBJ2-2,CASSLVLAGENTGELFF
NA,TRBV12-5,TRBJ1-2,CASGFGVHYGYTF
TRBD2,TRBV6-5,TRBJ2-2,CASSYSGLWERGDTGELFF
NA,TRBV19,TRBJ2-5,CASSLWDGQETQYF
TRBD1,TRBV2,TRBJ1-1,CASRLGTENTEAFF
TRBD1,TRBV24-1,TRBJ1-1,CATSDGQGNTEAFF
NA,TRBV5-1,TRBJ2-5,CASSLELQETQYF
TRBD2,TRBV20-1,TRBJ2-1,CSARGIPGLAGGEQFF
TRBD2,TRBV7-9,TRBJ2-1,CASSPFAGGFGNEQFF
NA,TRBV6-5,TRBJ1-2,CASSYIRGYGYTF
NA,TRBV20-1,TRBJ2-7,CSARGDSDYEQYF
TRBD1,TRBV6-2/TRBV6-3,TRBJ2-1,CASSPGQGKGEQFF
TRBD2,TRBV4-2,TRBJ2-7,CASSQAIAGGYEQYF
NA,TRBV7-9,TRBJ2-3,CASSLEGPPTPDTQYF
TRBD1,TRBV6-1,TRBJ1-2,CASSKGGHPSDGYTF
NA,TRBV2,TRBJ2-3,CATTPSTDTQYF
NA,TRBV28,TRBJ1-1,CATRDTTNTEAFF
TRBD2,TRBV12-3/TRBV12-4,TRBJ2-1,CASRERGPYNEQFF
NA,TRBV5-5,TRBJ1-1,CTSKGQPNTEAFF
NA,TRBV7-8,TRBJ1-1,CASSADRFLNTEAFF
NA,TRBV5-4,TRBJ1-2,CASSSRVTYGYTF
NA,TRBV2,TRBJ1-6,CASGRREETSPLHF
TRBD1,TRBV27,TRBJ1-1,CASSLSPDRVENTEAFF
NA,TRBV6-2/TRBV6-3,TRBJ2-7,CASSFALYEQYF
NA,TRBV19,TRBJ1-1,CASSRRENAEAFF
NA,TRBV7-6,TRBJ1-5,CASSLVGDGNQPQHF
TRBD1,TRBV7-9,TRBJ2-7,CASSSPGQVLYEQYF
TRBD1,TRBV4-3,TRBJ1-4,CASQKRYRGRPEKLFF
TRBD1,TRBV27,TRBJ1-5,CASSGTGISLGGPQHF
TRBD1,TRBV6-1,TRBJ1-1,CASSEEGTGGTEAFF
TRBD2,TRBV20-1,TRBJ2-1,CSASPNRRLAGGEWYEQFF
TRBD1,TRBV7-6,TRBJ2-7,CASGRTGYYEQYF
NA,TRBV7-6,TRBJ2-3,CASSLLRGVTDTQYF